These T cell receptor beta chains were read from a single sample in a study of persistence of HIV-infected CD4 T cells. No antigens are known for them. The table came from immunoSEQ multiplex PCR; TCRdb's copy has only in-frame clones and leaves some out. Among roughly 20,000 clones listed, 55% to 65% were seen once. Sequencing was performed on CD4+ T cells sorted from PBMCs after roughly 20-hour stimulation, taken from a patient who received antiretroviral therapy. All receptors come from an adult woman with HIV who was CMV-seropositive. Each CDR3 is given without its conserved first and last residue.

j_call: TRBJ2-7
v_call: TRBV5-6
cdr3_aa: ASSTGSSYEQY

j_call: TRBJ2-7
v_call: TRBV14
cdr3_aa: ASSAGGAIS

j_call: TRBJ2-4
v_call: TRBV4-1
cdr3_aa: ASSQATLGKNIQY

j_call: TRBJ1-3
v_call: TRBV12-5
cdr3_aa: ASGLVHGTVGNTIY

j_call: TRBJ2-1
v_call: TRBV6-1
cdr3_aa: ASSSTSGAREQF

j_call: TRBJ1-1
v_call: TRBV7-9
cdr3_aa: ASSLPRMGLGEAF

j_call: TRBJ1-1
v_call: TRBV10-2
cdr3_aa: ASSGTVSGTEAF

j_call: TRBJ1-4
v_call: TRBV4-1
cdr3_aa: ASSQERDNEKLF

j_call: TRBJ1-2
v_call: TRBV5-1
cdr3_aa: ASSLVRGRDYT

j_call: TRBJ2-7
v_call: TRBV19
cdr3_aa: ASSRGQGPYEQY

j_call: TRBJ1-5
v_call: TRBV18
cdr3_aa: ASSPVDSNQPQH

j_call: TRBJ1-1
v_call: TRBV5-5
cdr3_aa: ASSLGGSGEAF

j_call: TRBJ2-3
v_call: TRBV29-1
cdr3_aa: SGAGTSVADTQY

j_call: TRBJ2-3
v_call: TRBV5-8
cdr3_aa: ASSPGQGARDTQY

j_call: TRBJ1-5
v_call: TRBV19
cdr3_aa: ASSYSGYNQPQH

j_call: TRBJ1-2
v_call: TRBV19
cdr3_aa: ASGIAGVLYGYT

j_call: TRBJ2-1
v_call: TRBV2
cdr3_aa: ASAGQGRNEQF

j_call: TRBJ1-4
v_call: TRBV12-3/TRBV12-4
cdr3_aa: ASSLKTAEKLF

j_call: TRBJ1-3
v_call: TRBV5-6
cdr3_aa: ASSPKGQGRNTIY

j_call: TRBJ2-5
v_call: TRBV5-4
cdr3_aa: ASSSTIFAGLAGDQETQY

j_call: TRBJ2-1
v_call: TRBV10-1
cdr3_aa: ASSPSGKLYNEQF

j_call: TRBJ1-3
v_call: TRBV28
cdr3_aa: ASSPGQVSSGNTIY

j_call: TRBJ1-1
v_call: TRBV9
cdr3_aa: ASSEQGAGTEAF

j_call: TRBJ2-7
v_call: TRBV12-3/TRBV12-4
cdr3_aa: ASSLRGPYEQY

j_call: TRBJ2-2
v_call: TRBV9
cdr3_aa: ASSVTFTGELF

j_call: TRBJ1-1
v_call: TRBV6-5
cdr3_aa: ASSPLQGAIEAF

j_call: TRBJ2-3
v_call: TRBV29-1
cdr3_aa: SVERWGKGTDTQY

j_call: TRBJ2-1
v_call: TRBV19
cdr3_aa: ASSRLNNEQF

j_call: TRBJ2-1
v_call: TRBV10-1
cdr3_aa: ASTESGGGAGEQF

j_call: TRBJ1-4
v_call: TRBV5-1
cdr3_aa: ASSLRGDNEKLF

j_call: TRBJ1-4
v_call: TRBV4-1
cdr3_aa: ASSLAGGTNEKLF

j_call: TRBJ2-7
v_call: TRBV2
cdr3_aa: ASSVTTYEQY

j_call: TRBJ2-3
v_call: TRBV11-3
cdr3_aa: ASSLGRRGGTDTQY